This TCR beta chain was sequenced for a study of shared T cell receptors in the human thymus. Sequencing was performed with immunoSEQ multiplex PCR; in TCRdb, only in-frame clones are kept and a portion is missing. The sample includes 650,000 to 950,000 clones, 70% to 90% seen only once; the top ten take 0.008% to 0.011%. Germline lookup yields CDR1 MNHEY and CDR2 SMNVEV (reference sequence). Between the trimmed V and J ends, which lost 0 bases and 3 bases, there was a span of 5 bases. The CDR3 has 13 amino acids. Separately, the same data were catalogued under a study of human thymus T cells. From that second work: Resections from corrective heart surgery provided thymus tissue. Gene usage for V and J segments appeared biased in thymic and blood repertoires. Highly overlapping thymic repertoires in unrelated individuals were reported by related research.

This clonotype was sampled from a girl under three years old with a congenital heart defect. This chain links TRBV27 with TRBJ1-2; D gene ambiguous. Material for sequencing was thymocytes. The CDR3 sequence: CASSLSSYYGYTF. CDR3 bases: TGTGCCAGCAGTTTATCGTCCTACTATGGCTACACCTTC.